One sample yielded the 9 T cell receptor beta chains listed below, sequenced in a study of blood T cell repertoires in COVID-19. The data were produced by immunoSEQ multiplex PCR, yet TCRdb's version contains in-frame clones alone and is incomplete. The data contain approximately 220,000 clones, 70% to 90% of them singletons. Sequencing was done on a sample of peripheral blood. These receptor sequences come from an elderly woman with acute or convalescent COVID-19.

The chain carries TRBV27 and TRBJ2-1; perhaps TRBD2 as D (5 bases). The CDR3 covers 15 residues. The V end was cut by 3 bases, the J end by 8 bases, with 17 bases between. The germline gives CDR1 MNHEY, CDR2 SMNVEV (reference sequence). The CDR3 region is CASSFLAPRADEQFF. DNA of the CDR3: TGTGCCAGCAGTTTTCTAGCCCCCCGCGCGGATGAGCAGTTCTTC.

This clone was seen once. The V and J genes are TRBV7-9 and TRBJ2-2; the D is unclear. V dropped 3 bases and J dropped 1 base, with 6 bases sitting between them. This CDR3 has 14 residues. Germline loops: CDR1 SEHNR, CDR2 FQNEAQ (reference sequence). CDR3: CASSFRLNTGELFF. The CDR3 region has the DNA TGTGCCAGCAGCTTTCGTCTGAACACCGGGGAGCTGTTTTTT.

The V call is TRBV6-5, the J call TRBJ1-2; D might be TRBD1 (5 bases). Trimming shortened V by 2 bases and J by 8 bases, and 9 bases separated the two germline ends. The germline gives CDR1 MNHEY, CDR2 SVGAGI. This CDR3 comprises 12 residues. Here the CDR3 DNA reads TGTGCCAGCAGTTACAGGGGAGGCGGCTACACCTTC. It codes for CASSYRGGGYTF.

As to this clone: The same CDR3 can be traced to other DNA sequences in this sample. The chain links TRBV19 to TRBJ2-7, with 7 bases matching TRBD1. The V and J ends lost 4 bases and 2 bases, in that order; junction bases with no gene match: 2. The germline CDR1 and CDR2 sequences are LNHDA and SQIVND (reference sequence). The CDR3 runs 13 residues. DNA of the CDR3: TGTGCCAGTAGTACTACAGGGGCCTACGAGCAGTACTTC. Amino acids: CASSTTGAYEQYF.

The chain joins TRBV5-5 to TRBJ2-5; D might be TRBD1 (6 bases). This CDR3 comprises 14 residues. The germline V gene encodes CDR1 SGHKS and CDR2 YYEKEE (reference sequence). V lost 9 bases to trimming and J lost 5 bases, with 20 bases between them. The CDR3 sequence is CATQTQGRPETQYF. The CDR3 nucleotides are TGTGCCACCCAAACACAGGGAAGGCCGGAGACCCAGTACTTC.

The chain uses TRBV5-1 and TRBJ2-7; 9 bases line up with TRBD1. The V gene end was trimmed by 3 bases and the J gene end by 2 bases; junction bases not matched to a gene: 6. The CDR3 runs 15 residues. Per the germline V gene, CDR1 is SGHRS and CDR2 is YFSETQ. The CDR3 region has the DNA TGCGCCAGCAGCTCTGGGGGACAGGGAGCCTACGAGCAGTACTTC. Residues: CASSSGGQGAYEQYF.

The chain is built from TRBV7-9 and TRBJ1-2; no clear D. Looked up from germline, CDR1 is SEHNR and CDR2 is FQNEAQ (reference sequence). The CDR3 totals 13 residues. Trimming removed 5 bases from V and 3 bases from J, with 10 bases in between. This CDR3 is CASSPRRDYGYTF. In DNA form, the CDR3 reads TGTGCCAGCAGCCCGCGGCGCGACTATGGCTACACCTTC.

This rearrangement joins TRBV5-1 to TRBJ2-7, with D perhaps TRBD1 (6 bases). This CDR3 has 13 amino acids. From germline, CDR1 is SGHRS and CDR2 YFSETQ. V was trimmed by 2 bases and J by 5 bases, leaving 11 bases between them. The CDR3 is CASSLGGFDEQYF. CDR3 coding DNA: TGCGCCAGCAGCTTAGGGGGTTTCGACGAGCAGTACTTC.

The chain joins TRBV7-2 to TRBJ2-7, with a weak D call TRBD2 (6 bases). The length of the CDR3 is 15 residues. Germline CDR1 is SGHTA and CDR2 is FQGNSA. V lost 0 bases to trimming and J lost 0 bases, with 9 bases between them. The CDR3 bases are TGTGCCAGCAGCTTAGCGGACGGGAGCTCCTACGAGCAGTACTTC. Encoded protein: CASSLADGSSYEQYF.